This T cell receptor beta chain was captured in a study of shared clonotypes between healthy human individuals. Some clones are missing from TCRdb's copy, which holds only in-frame ones; the method was immunoSEQ multiplex PCR. The sample lists about 2.1 million clones, 93% occurring once. Naive-designated CD8 cells lacked CD45RO, were positively enriched for CCR7, and omitted terminally differentiated effector memory CD45RA+ cells. The study drew all its donors from Caucasian adults living in Nashville, Tennessee. A remark on this clone: Its matching antigen is unknown.

Study outcomes and limitations: Rarefaction revealed incomplete sorted-subset sequencing despite large depth. Shared clonotypes across all four donors exceeded non-shared ones in generation probability.

The source is a man younger than 30 in good health. Some clones in this sample may be carry-over from other donors' samples. Sequencing input: naive CD8+ T cells from PBMCs.

The CDR3 DNA reads TGTGCCACGAGCGCGGGGGTCGAGCAGTACTTC. It encodes CATSAGVEQYF. J is TRBJ2-7 and V is TRBV15; 7 bases are shared with TRBD2. The germline V gene encodes CDR1 LNHNV and CDR2 YYDKDF (reference sequence). V was pared by 9 bases and J by 6 bases, with 5 bases of the junction left unmatched. The CDR3 runs to 11 residues.